These T cell receptor beta chains were read from a single sample in a study of cytomegalovirus exposure and HLA in healthy donors. Data came from immunoSEQ multiplex PCR; TCRdb stores just in-frame clones and leaves some out. The sample consists of 120,000 or so clones, around 89% of them appearing once. The sequenced sample was PBMCs. Receptors were obtained from a man between 18 and 35 years old in good health and CMV-seronegative. CDR3s include the opening cysteine and the closing phenylalanine or tryptophan. The D gene is left open where the match is weak. Expanded clones are given a class, and other clones once, few, many or no size at all.

TRBV7-9,-,TRBJ1-3,once,CASSLGDSGNTIYF,TGTGCCAGCAGCTTGGGCGACTCTGGAAACACCATATATTTT
TRBV7-9,-,TRBJ1-6,few,CASSVDRPPLHF,TGTGCCAGCAGCGTAGACAGGCCTCCCCTCCACTTT
TRBV19,-,TRBJ2-3,-,CASSPLRGSSDTQYF,TGTGCCAGTAGTCCCCTTCGTGGGAGCAGTGATACGCAGTATTTT
TRBV2,-,TRBJ2-1,-,CASSEGGGQNEQFF,TGTGCCAGCAGTGAGGGGGGGGGCCAGAATGAGCAGTTCTTC
TRBV30,-,TRBJ1-4,-,CAWSRRTGNEKLFF,TGTGCCTGGAGTAGGCGGACGGGAAATGAAAAACTGTTTTTT
TRBV10-1,TRBD1,TRBJ2-3,-,CASKPGQGGTDTQYF,TGCGCCAGCAAACCGGGACAGGGGGGCACAGATACGCAGTATTTT
TRBV7-9,TRBD2,TRBJ2-5,-,CASRRGVLADQETQYF,TGTGCCAGCAGACGAGGGGTCCTAGCGGACCAAGAGACCCAGTACTTC
TRBV19,-,TRBJ1-5,-,CASSNPRGYQPQHF,TGTGCCAGTAGTAACCCGAGGGGGTACCAGCCCCAGCATTTT
TRBV6-5,TRBD2,TRBJ2-7,-,CASISRGTTYEQYF,TGTGCCAGCATATCGCGGGGGACTACCTACGAGCAGTACTTC
TRBV28,TRBD1,TRBJ2-3,-,CASYDGTGTDTQYF,TGTGCCAGCTATGACGGGACAGGTACAGATACGCAGTATTTT
TRBV5-1,TRBD1,TRBJ2-7,-,CASSLVLTGEYF,TGCGCCAGCAGCTTGGTTCTCACAGGGGAGTACTTC
TRBV7-9,TRBD2,TRBJ2-1,-,CASSPTSGGYNEQFF,TGTGCCAGCAGCCCCACTAGCGGGGGTTACAATGAGCAGTTCTTC
TRBV7-9,TRBD1,TRBJ2-7,-,CASSSPDRYYEQYF,TGTGCCAGCAGCTCACCGGACAGGTATTACGAGCAGTACTTC
TRBV6-5,TRBD1,TRBJ2-5,-,CASSYRDRGQETQYF,TGTGCCAGCAGTTACAGGGACAGGGGGCAAGAGACCCAGTACTTC
TRBV5-1,TRBD2,TRBJ2-1,-,CASSSSIGLAGNNEQFF,TGCGCCAGCAGCTCGAGCATCGGACTAGCGGGCAACAATGAGCAGTTCTTC
TRBV5-1,-,TRBJ2-5,-,CASSLDYEGVGGETQYF,TGCGCCAGCAGCTTGGACTATGAGGGGGTAGGGGGAGAGACCCAGTACTTC
TRBV5-1,TRBD1,TRBJ2-7,-,CASSLQGEYEQYF,TGCGCCAGCAGCTTACAGGGGGAGTACGAGCAGTACTTC
TRBV9,-,TRBJ2-2,once,CASSGDSRITGELFF,TGTGCCAGCAGCGGGGACTCGAGGATCACCGGGGAGCTGTTTTTT
TRBV7-9,-,TRBJ1-1,-,CASLGRGMNTEAFF,TGTGCCAGCCTGGGGCGGGGGATGAACACTGAAGCTTTCTTT
TRBV19,TRBD2,TRBJ2-5,once,CASSIVTSGANQETQYF,TGTGCCAGTAGTATAGTAACTAGCGGGGCGAACCAAGAGACCCAGTACTTC
TRBV4-3,-,TRBJ1-5,few,CASSQDRRGGQPQHF,TGCGCCAGCAGCCAAGATCGAAGGGGAGGCCAGCCCCAGCATTTT
TRBV27,TRBD1,TRBJ2-7,-,CASSLRDRAYEQYF,TGTGCCAGTTCCCTCCGGGACAGAGCCTACGAGCAGTACTTC
TRBV27,-,TRBJ1-5,-,CASSLTGGSQPQHF,TGTGCCAGCAGTTTGACAGGAGGCAGTCAGCCCCAGCATTTT
TRBV5-1,TRBD1,TRBJ1-1,-,CASSWGDRGQTEAFF,TGCGCCAGCAGCTGGGGGGACAGGGGACAAACTGAAGCTTTCTTT
TRBV19,-,TRBJ2-2,few,CASSIGSNTGELFF,TGTGCCAGTAGTATAGGTTCTAACACCGGGGAGCTGTTTTTT
TRBV5-6,-,TRBJ1-2,-,CASGLRSGRYGYTF,TGTGCCAGCGGATTACGATCGGGTCGCTATGGCTACACCTTC
TRBV27,TRBD1,TRBJ2-1,-,CASSLSTGGNEQFF,TGTGCCAGCAGTTTATCGACAGGGGGGAATGAGCAGTTCTTC
TRBV4-3,TRBD1,TRBJ2-2,-,CASSLQGTGELFF,TGCGCCAGCAGTCTACAGGGGACCGGGGAGCTGTTTTTT
TRBV5-4,-,TRBJ2-7,-,CASSREPGRYEQYF,TGTGCCAGCAGCCGAGAACCAGGTCGCTACGAGCAGTACTTC
TRBV6-1,-,TRBJ1-2,-,CASSSGDYGYTF,TGTGCCAGCAGTTCGGGAGACTATGGCTACACCTTC
TRBV4-1,-,TRBJ2-7,-,CASSLSGSYEQYF,TGCGCCAGCAGCCTTTCCGGGTCCTACGAGCAGTACTTC
TRBV5-4,TRBD2,TRBJ2-3,-,CASSLVSAGGTTDTQYF,TGTGCCAGCAGCTTGGTTTCGGCGGGAGGGACCACAGATACGCAGTATTTT